One and the same sample provided the 25 T cell receptor beta chains below, sequenced in a study of metastatic and nonmetastatic thyroid tumors (dated by TCRdb to the early 2020s). None of the patients had been given any treatment before thyroid surgery. Preparation of the library involved PCR. The run used an Illumina HiSeq 4000. TCRdb trimmed the raw reads at Q25, called clones with MiXCR and kept productive beta chains. This sample has under 7,500 clones in its table, and 30% to 35% of those were observed once. The top ten constitute 35% to 50% of the sample. Sequenced input: tumor tissue. These TCRs come from a female donor with papillary thyroid cancer or a benign thyroid nodule (not recorded which). Some clones in this sample may be carry-over from other donors' samples.

In this sample, this clone turned up many times. The chain is built from TRBV9 and TRBJ2-7; 9 positions agree with TRBD2. Germline V gene sequence: CDR1 SGDLS, CDR2 YYNGEE. This CDR3 has 18 amino acids. Losses at the gene ends were 0 bases for V and 2 bases for J; bases not matched to a gene: 12. CDR3 bases: TGTGCCAGCAGCGTAGGAGATAGCGGGGGTTTCGTTACCTACGAGCAGTACTTC. As protein: CASSVGDSGGFVTYEQYF.

V gene TRBV5-1 combines with J gene TRBJ2-3; possibly TRBD2 for D (6 bases). From germline, CDR1 is SGHRS and CDR2 YFSETQ. CDR3 size: 15 residues. V shed 5 bases and J shed 2 bases, with 15 bases lying between them. The chain's CDR3 is CASRPALAYTDTQYF. The CDR3, as DNA: TGCGCCAGCAGGCCGGCGCTAGCGTACACAGATACGCAGTATTTT.

This clone ranks as medium-sized. The chain couples TRBV6-1 to TRBJ1-6, with a weak D call TRBD1 (5 bases). Germline CDR1 and CDR2: MNHNS and SASEGT. V dropped 1 base and J dropped 8 bases, with 12 bases sitting between them. This CDR3 comprises 15 residues. CDR3 sequence: CASSEVGTDHSPLHF. DNA of the CDR3: TGTGCCAGCAGTGAAGTAGGGACTGACCATTCACCCCTCCACTTT.

By frequency in the sample, this clone is medium-sized. Other DNA sequences from this sample encode an identical CDR3 as well. V gene TRBV28 combines with J gene TRBJ1-4, with TRBD1 identical over 8 bases. V was pared by 6 bases and J by 3 bases, with 6 bases of the junction left unmatched. The CDR3 consists of 15 residues. The germline CDR1 and CDR2 sequences are MDHEN and SYDVKM. The CDR3 spells CASSLGQGANEKLFF. The CDR3 DNA sequence: TGTGCCAGCAGCCTAGGACAGGGTGCTAATGAAAAACTGTTTTTT.

This clone is classed as medium-sized. The rearrangement links TRBV6-1 to TRBJ1-4; TRBD1 matches at 7 bases. V was pared by 6 bases and J by 14 bases, with 9 bases of the junction left unmatched. From germline, CDR1 is MNHNS and CDR2 SASEGT. The CDR3 has 12 amino acids. The CDR3: CASSFRQGRLFF. CDR3 DNA sequence: TGTGCCAGCAGCTTCCGACAGGGTAGGCTGTTTTTT.

This clone appeared many times. J is TRBJ1-6 and V is TRBV11-1; no clear D gene. V lost 0 bases, J lost 7 bases, and 10 bases lay in between. Germline lookup yields CDR1 SGHAT and CDR2 FQDESV (reference sequence). The CDR3 is made up of 15 amino acids. The DNA for the CDR3 is TGTGCCAGCAGCTTAGCTCCCCCGCAGAATTCACCCCTCCACTTT. This sequence encodes CASSLAPPQNSPLHF.

The CDR3 region has the DNA TGTGCCAGCAGTTTAACACATGAGCAGTTCTTC. Translating it yields CASSLTHEQFF. This chain connects TRBV12-3 or TRBV12-4 to TRBJ2-1; no definite D call. The V end was cut by 2 bases, the J end by 8 bases, with 4 bases between. The CDR3 loop spans 11 amino acids.

Only a few counts were recorded for this clone. Its ends do not fully match the called genes, so a read error is possible. The chain joins TRBV5-1 to TRBJ1-5; D is unresolved. There are 8 residues in the CDR3. Germline V CDR1 and CDR2: SGHRS, YFSETQ. CDR3 coding DNA: TGCGCCAGCAACCCTGAATCTTTT. This codes for CASNPESF.

The chain links TRBV11-3 to TRBJ1-1, with a weak D call TRBD1 (5 bases). CDR1 SGHNT and CDR2 YENEEA come from the germline V gene. The CDR3 has 13 residues. V was trimmed by 5 bases and J by 3 bases, leaving 10 bases between them. CDR3 nucleotides: TGTGCCAGCAGCCCCAGAGGGGACACTGAAGCTTTCTTT. Protein sequence: CASSPRGDTEAFF.

Within the sample, this clone is medium-sized (0.01 to 0.1%). The chain employs TRBV20-1 and TRBJ2-3; 9 positions match TRBD2. Per germline, CDR1 DFQATT and CDR2 SNEGSKA (reference sequence). CDR3 length: 16 amino acids. With 5 bases clipped from V and 2 bases from J, the junction kept 11 bases outside the gene matches. Written as DNA, the CDR3 is TGCAGTGCTGAGGCAAATAGCGGGGGATTCACAGATACGCAGTATTTT. Translated: CSAEANSGGFTDTQYF.

This clone was counted between two and nine times. The rearrangement joins TRBV2 to TRBJ1-6; D gene unclear. Per germline, CDR1 SNHLY and CDR2 FYNNEI. CDR3 size: 15 residues. The ends were cut back, 6 bases at V and 0 bases at J, with 9 bases in the middle. The CDR3 DNA reads TGTGCCAGCAGCGTGCCCGGCTCCTATAATTCACCCCTCCACTTT. Protein: CASSVPGSYNSPLHF. Full variable domain (outside the CDR3, taken from reference TRBV2 and TRBJ1-6): EPEVTQTPSHQVTQMGQEVILRCVPISNHLYFYWYRQILGQKVEFLVSFYNNEISEKSEIFDDQFSVERPDGSNFTLKIRSTKLEDSAMYFCASSVPGSYNSPLHFGNGTRLTVT.

The gene calls are TRBV6-2 or TRBV6-3 and TRBJ1-1; perhaps TRBD1 as D (6 bases). Germline CDR1 is MNHEY and CDR2 is SVGEGT. This CDR3 is built from 17 residues. The V end lost 6 bases, the J end lost 5 bases, and 25 bases lay between the germline ends. CDR3 sequence reads: CASRSSLGRGRRTEAFF. The CDR3 DNA reads TGTGCCAGCAGATCAAGTCTAGGCAGGGGCCGGCGGACTGAAGCTTTCTTT.

For this clone: This sequence may be a read error, since a much larger clone differs from it by one base. The gene calls are TRBV20-1 and TRBJ1-5, with D unclear. This CDR3 is built from 14 residues. V shed 1 base and J shed 9 bases, with 16 bases lying between them. Germline CDR1 and CDR2: DFQATT and SNEGSKA (reference sequence). CDR3 amino acids: CSARAGNAERPQHF. Here the CDR3 DNA reads TGCAGTGCTAGAGCCGGGAACGCAGAACGGCCCCAGCATTTT.

The V call is TRBV7-3, the J call TRBJ1-6; D not resolved. Germline CDR1 and CDR2: SGHTA and FQGTGA. V was shortened by 5 bases and J by 10 bases, with 18 bases between the two germline ends. The CDR3 spans 15 residues. The CDR3 DNA is TGTGCCAGCAGCCCCCCCGGATGTGGAGAATCACCCCTCCACTTT. Translating gives CASSPPGCGESPLHF.

At least ten counts were recorded for this clone. No DNA is shown, since the ends of the CDR3 on it are uncertain; the CDR3 is the one TCRdb lists. The sample holds other DNA sequences that translate to the same CDR3. The chain joins TRBV11-2 to TRBJ2-3; TRBD1, as called in the table, went unchecked against the DNA. From germline, CDR1 is SGHAT and CDR2 FQNNGV. The CDR3 region is 16 residues in length, termini included. The CDR3 is CASSFLWGGGTDTQYF.

This clone was detected a few times. CDR3 bases: TGCAGTGCTATTCCTTTCCCGGTCCGGGATGAGCCCCAGCATTTT. Translated, it gives CSAIPFPVRDEPQHF. The chain joins TRBV20-1 to TRBJ1-5; no definite D call. Trimming removed 4 bases from V and 8 bases from J, with 21 bases in between. The CDR3 is 15 residues long. In germline, CDR1 is DFQATT, CDR2 SNEGSKA (reference sequence).

This clone is deemed medium-sized. The chain links TRBV27 to TRBJ2-1; weak D call: TRBD2 (5 bases). This CDR3 is 14 amino acids long. The germline CDR1 and CDR2 sequences are MNHEY and SMNVEV (reference sequence). V shed 0 bases and J shed 4 bases, with 7 bases lying between them. The CDR3, as DNA: TGTGCCAGCAGTTTATCTGGACTGTACAATGAGCAGTTCTTC. This translates into CASSLSGLYNEQFF.

The rearrangement uses TRBV19 and TRBJ2-4, with D possibly being TRBD1 (7 bases). The ends were cut back, 5 bases at V and 6 bases at J, with 11 bases in the middle. Looked up from germline, CDR1 is LNHDA and CDR2 is SQIVND (reference sequence). The CDR3 length is 13 residues. The CDR3 DNA reads TGTGCCAGTAGTTACAGGGGAGGAAACATTCAGTACTTC. This codes for CASSYRGGNIQYF.

The gene calls are TRBV7-2 and TRBJ2-7, with D unclear. The ends were cut back, 0 bases at V and 1 base at J, with 10 bases in the middle. Per the germline V gene, CDR1 is SGHTA and CDR2 is FQGNSA. CDR3 length: 15 residues. CDR3 in amino acids: CASSLATFGSYEQYF. CDR3 coding DNA: TGTGCCAGCAGCTTAGCTACATTTGGGTCCTACGAGCAGTACTTC.

This clone ranks as medium-sized. The chain couples TRBV10-2 to TRBJ2-5; D is uncertain. The V end was cut by 7 bases, the J end by 5 bases, with 14 bases between. CDR1 and CDR2 from the germline V gene are WSHSY and SAAADI. The length of the CDR3 is 13 residues. In DNA form, the CDR3 reads TGCGCCAGCACCGTCAGTGGGGTGGAGACCCAGTACTTC. Its protein is CASTVSGVETQYF.

The gene calls are TRBV14 and TRBJ1-2; D gene ambiguous. CDR1 is SGHDN, CDR2 FVKESK, per germline. This CDR3 is built from 13 residues. V was shortened by 4 bases and J by 4 bases, with 10 bases between the two germline ends. The CDR3, as DNA: TGTGCCAGCAGCCCCTCAAAACCCTATGGCTACACCTTC. Translated, it gives CASSPSKPYGYTF. Combining the CDR3 with reference TRBV14 and TRBJ1-2 gives the whole variable domain EAGVTQFPSHSVIEKGQTVTLRCDPISGHDNLYWYRRVMGKEIKFLLHFVKESKQDESGMPNNRFLAERTGGTYSTLKVQPAELEDSGVYFCASSPSKPYGYTFGSGTRLTVV.

The chain joins TRBV6-1 to TRBJ2-7; TRBD1 is a possible D gene (5 bases). Germline V CDR1 and CDR2: MNHNS, SASEGT. Trimming left V 9 bases short and J 2 bases short, with 11 bases between. The length of the CDR3 is 12 residues. This CDR3 reads CASSGNTYEQYF. DNA for the CDR3: TGTGCCAGTTCAGGGAACACCTACGAGCAGTACTTC.

This clone was recorded many times. The chain employs TRBV2 and TRBJ2-4; 14 positions agree with TRBD2. The germline gives CDR1 SNHLY, CDR2 FYNNEI. This CDR3 comprises 16 residues. V gave up 4 bases and J gave up 1 base; unmatched junction bases: 0. CDR3 nucleotides: TGTGCCAGCAGTGGACTAGCGGGGGGGGCCAAAAACATTCAGTACTTC. Protein: CASSGLAGGAKNIQYF. Looking up the rest from reference TRBV2 and TRBJ2-4 gives the full variable domain: EPEVTQTPSHQVTQMGQEVILRCVPISNHLYFYWYRQILGQKVEFLVSFYNNEISEKSEIFDDQFSVERPDGSNFTLKIRSTKLEDSAMYFCASSGLAGGAKNIQYFGAGTRLSVL.

This sequence joins TRBV6-2 or TRBV6-3 and TRBJ2-1, with 10 bases lining up with TRBD2. The length of the CDR3 is 15 residues. CDR1 is MNHEY, CDR2 SVGEGT, per germline. The trim removed 5 bases at V and 6 bases at J, leaving 7 bases unmatched. Here the CDR3 reads CASSPRTSGFNEQFF. The CDR3 DNA follows: TGTGCCAGCAGTCCAAGGACTAGCGGTTTCAATGAGCAGTTCTTC.

About this clone itself: A junction end diverges from the germline sequence, so it may reflect a read error. The rearrangement uses TRBV18 and TRBJ1-3; perhaps TRBD1 as D (6 bases). This CDR3 is built from 14 residues. Germline V CDR1 and CDR2: KGHSH, LQKENI. As DNA, the CDR3 is TGTGCCAGGTCTCCACAGGGTTCTGGAAACACCATAGATTTT. Its translation is CARSPQGSGNTIDF. The full variable domain, rest sourced from reference TRBV18 and TRBJ1-3, is NAGVMQNPRHLVRRRGQEARLRCSPMKGHSHVYWYRQLPEEGLKFMVYLQKENIIDESGMPKERFSAEFPKEGPSILRIQQVVRGDSAAYFCARSPQGSGNTIDFGEGSWLTVV.